This is a list of T cell receptor beta chains from one sample in a study of blood T cell repertoires in COVID-19. TCRdb keeps only in-frame clones here, not all; method: immunoSEQ multiplex PCR. The sample has roughly 140,000 clones, just over 85% seen once. Sequenced: peripheral blood. Every receptor here comes from a man in his 70s with acute or convalescent COVID-19. Each CDR3 is given with its conserved first and last residue. The D gene is left open where the match is weak. Clone size appears in some rows only: once, few, many, or a class for an expanded clone.

v_gene	abundance	j_gene	d_gene	CDR3nt	CDR3aa
TRBV2	.	TRBJ1-2	.	TGTGCCAGCAGGCCGCGTGGAGCTGGCTACACCTTC	CASRPRGAGYTF
TRBV9	.	TRBJ2-3	TRBD2	TGTGCCAGCAGCGTAGCGGCTAGCGGGAGTCTAACGCAGTATTTT	CASSVAASGSLTQYF
TRBV24-1	.	TRBJ2-2	TRBD2	TGTGCCACCAGTGAGGGACTAACGACCGGGGAGCTGTTTTTT	CATSEGLTTGELFF
TRBV29-1	.	TRBJ2-1	TRBD2	TGCAGCGTTGAAGATTCGTTTTCTCTAGCGGGAAAATTCTACAATGAGCAGTTCTTC	CSVEDSFSLAGKFYNEQFF
TRBV6-5	.	TRBJ1-5	TRBD1	TGTGCCAGCATGGGATCGGACAGGGGCAATCAGCCCCAGCATTTT	CASMGSDRGNQPQHF
TRBV11-2	.	TRBJ2-1	TRBD1	TGTGCCAGCAGCTACCGCCCTACAGGGGACCATGAGCAGTTCTTC	CASSYRPTGDHEQFF
TRBV11-2	.	TRBJ1-1	TRBD1	TGTGCCAGCAGCCCCCGACAGGGGGCGTATAGTGAAGCTTTCTTT	CASSPRQGAYSEAFF
TRBV3-1/TRBV3-2	.	TRBJ1-1	.	TGTGCCAGCAGCCCCATGGGGGGCACTGAAGCTTTCTTT	CASSPMGGTEAFF
TRBV30	.	TRBJ1-2	TRBD1	TGTGCCTGGAGTGCGGGACAGGGGGCAGGTGGCTACACCTTC	CAWSAGQGAGGYTF
TRBV6-5	once	TRBJ1-2	TRBD1	TGTGCCAGCAGCGTGGGGACAGGGAATGGCTACACCTTC	CASSVGTGNGYTF
TRBV19	.	TRBJ1-5	.	TGTGCCAGTAGTCTCCTGAATCAGCCCCAGCATTTT	CASSLLNQPQHF
TRBV9	.	TRBJ2-2	.	TGTGCCAGCAGCGTACAGGGACAAAACACCGGGGAGCTGTTTTTT	CASSVQGQNTGELFF
TRBV7-3	few	TRBJ2-2	TRBD1	TGTGCCAGCAGCAGAGACAGGGCCGCTAACACCGGGGAGCTGTTTTTT	CASSRDRAANTGELFF
TRBV6-6	.	TRBJ2-1	TRBD2	TGTGCCAGCAGTCATCTAGCGGGAGGGCTAAATGAGCAGTTCTTC	CASSHLAGGLNEQFF
TRBV11-3	.	TRBJ2-3	TRBD2	TGTGCCAGCAGCTTAGATGGTCTAGCGGGAACCACAGATACGCAGTATTTT	CASSLDGLAGTTDTQYF
TRBV24-1	.	TRBJ2-5	.	TGTGCCACCAGTGATTTAGGGGCCCTTTCCCCTATGGGTTTAGAGACCCAGTACTTC	CATSDLGALSPMGLETQYF
TRBV6-5	.	TRBJ2-7	.	TGTGCCAGCAGTTACTCGAAGGGGATCTACGAGCAGTACTTC	CASSYSKGIYEQYF
TRBV6-5	.	TRBJ1-6	TRBD1	TGTGCCAGCAGAACGGACAGGGGAGAAAATTCACCCCTCCACTTT	CASRTDRGENSPLHF
TRBV28	.	TRBJ2-7	.	TGTGCCAGCAGTCCTCGCAAGGCAGGGGAGTTGATGGCGGGCTACTACGAGCAGTACTTC	CASSPRKAGELMAGYYEQYF
TRBV19	.	TRBJ1-1	TRBD1	TGTGCCAGTAGGATGACAGGGCCCCGGGCTGAAGCTTTCTTT	CASRMTGPRAEAFF
TRBV5-1	.	TRBJ2-5	TRBD2	TGCGCCAGCAGCTTGAGCCAGGGAGGGCATGAGACCCAGTACTTC	CASSLSQGGHETQYF
TRBV6-5	.	TRBJ2-7	TRBD2	TGTGCCAGCAGAGGGGACTATTGGCGGGACGAGCAGTACTTC	CASRGDYWRDEQYF
TRBV18	.	TRBJ1-6	TRBD1	TGTGCCAGCTCACCCCCGGACAGGGAGTTTTCACCCCTCCACTTT	CASSPPDREFSPLHF
TRBV19	.	TRBJ2-5	TRBD2	TGTGCCAGTAGTATACCCCGGGGTTTAGCGGGAGAAGAGACCCAGTACTTC	CASSIPRGLAGEETQYF
TRBV29-1	once	TRBJ1-1	TRBD1	TGCAGCGTCCCGGGACAGGGAGGGTTGAACACTGAAGCTTTCTTT	CSVPGQGGLNTEAFF
TRBV6-5	.	TRBJ1-1	.	TGTGCCAGCAATAGGCAGGTGAACACTGAAGCTTTCTTT	CASNRQVNTEAFF
TRBV27	.	TRBJ1-1	TRBD1	TGTGCCAGCAGCCCAACAGGGGGACCATTGGGGACTGAAGCTTTCTTT	CASSPTGGPLGTEAFF
TRBV27	.	TRBJ1-1	.	TGTGCCAGCAGTTTAGGGAGGAAAGCTTTCTTT	CASSLGRKAFF
TRBV5-4	.	TRBJ2-2	.	TGTGCCAGCAGCTCAAAGAAGGGGTCCGGGGAGCTGTTTTTT	CASSSKKGSGELFF
TRBV19	.	TRBJ2-3	.	TGTGCCAGTAGTATTACAGTCACAGATACGCAGTATTTT	CASSITVTDTQYF
TRBV19	.	TRBJ2-5	.	TGTGCCAGTAGTAACCCGGGACAACCCATAGCCCAAGAGACCCAGTACTTC	CASSNPGQPIAQETQYF
TRBV7-8	.	TRBJ2-1	TRBD2	TGTGCCAGCAGCCTGACTAGCTTCTACAATGAGCAGTTCTTC	CASSLTSFYNEQFF
TRBV3-1/TRBV3-2	.	TRBJ1-6	TRBD1	TGTGCCAGCAGTCACAAAACCGGGACAGGGGGAGGGTCACCCCTCCACTTT	CASSHKTGTGGGSPLHF
TRBV6-2/TRBV6-3	.	TRBJ1-5	.	TGTGCCAGCAGTTACTCCGGCAGGTTAGGTTCTCAGCCCCAGCATTTT	CASSYSGRLGSQPQHF
TRBV6-6	.	TRBJ2-2	.	TGTGCCAGCACCCAGGGGAGGGTCGACACCGGGGAGCTGTTTTTT	CASTQGRVDTGELFF
TRBV9	once	TRBJ2-5	.	TGTGCCAGCAGCGTAGCGGGGCAAGAGACCCAGTACTTC	CASSVAGQETQYF
TRBV3-1/TRBV3-2	.	TRBJ2-2	TRBD2	TGTGCCAGCAAGACGGGAGGGGACACCGGGGAGCTGTTTTTT	CASKTGGDTGELFF
TRBV3-1/TRBV3-2	.	TRBJ2-7	TRBD1	TGTGCCAGCAGCCCCTACGGGACAGGGGGCGACGAGCAGTACTTC	CASSPYGTGGDEQYF
TRBV2	.	TRBJ2-4	.	TGTGCCAGCAGTGACCCCCGAGCGGGAAACATTCAGTACTTC	CASSDPRAGNIQYF
TRBV6-2/TRBV6-3	.	TRBJ2-3	.	TGTGCCAGCAGCCTACTGGGCCCCCTGGATACGCAGTATTTT	CASSLLGPLDTQYF
TRBV19	.	TRBJ2-7	TRBD1	TGTGCCAGTAGTACCCGACAGGGTTCGGTCCACGAGCAGTACTTC	CASSTRQGSVHEQYF
TRBV6-5	.	TRBJ2-7	.	TGTGCCAGAGAGCGGGCCTGGTACGAGCAGTACTTC	CARERAWYEQYF
TRBV4-2	once	TRBJ1-1	.	TGTGCCAGCAGCCTGACAGGTACGAACACTGAAGCTTTCTTT	CASSLTGTNTEAFF
TRBV30	.	TRBJ1-2	.	TGTGCCTGGAGTGCCGGGAGCTATGGCTACACCTTC	CAWSAGSYGYTF
TRBV5-4	few	TRBJ2-3	TRBD2	TGTGCCAGCAGCTTGGGTCTAGCGGGCACAGATACGCAGTATTTT	CASSLGLAGTDTQYF
TRBV19	.	TRBJ2-1	TRBD2	TGTGCCAGTAGTACCCTAGCGGGGGGTGAGCAGTTCTTC	CASSTLAGGEQFF
TRBV4-2	.	TRBJ2-7	TRBD2	TGTGCCAGCAGCCAAGATGCGGGGGAGGGCTCCTACGAGCAGTACTTC	CASSQDAGEGSYEQYF
TRBV5-4	.	TRBJ2-3	TRBD1	TGTGCCAGCAGCCAGGGACAGGGAGACTTCACAGATACGCAGTATTTT	CASSQGQGDFTDTQYF
TRBV28	.	TRBJ2-3	TRBD1	TGTGCCAGCAGTTCCGGGACAGCAAGTTACACTAGCACAGATACGCAGTATTTT	CASSSGTASYTSTDTQYF
TRBV11-2	.	TRBJ1-1	.	TGTGCCAGCAGCTTACCGGGTCTCAACACTGAAGCTTTCTTT	CASSLPGLNTEAFF
TRBV15	.	TRBJ2-7	.	TGTGCCACCAGCAGAGATCACGGGTACGAGCAGTACTTC	CATSRDHGYEQYF